One and the same sample provided the 16 T cell receptor beta chains below, sequenced in a study of OX40 agonist ivuxolimab in advanced cancers. The assay was immunoSEQ multiplex PCR, and TCRdb's table has in-frame clones only and misses some. The profile shows approximately 71,000 clones, 84% of them singletons. The specimen was CD4+ or CD8+ T cells sorted from blood, collected in a trial of the OX40 agonist ivuxolimab. These receptors were collected from an adult with an advanced solid tumor such as melanoma, head and neck, liver or kidney cancer.

The chain combines TRBV28 with TRBJ2-1, with 13 bases identical to TRBD2. Germline CDR1 is MDHEN and CDR2 is SYDVKM. V gave up 5 bases and J gave up 6 bases; unmatched junction bases: 4. This CDR3 contains 15 residues. The CDR3 sequence is CASSAWTSGSNEQFF. The CDR3 DNA sequence: TGTGCCAGCAGTGCCTGGACTAGCGGGAGCAATGAGCAGTTCTTC.

The rearrangement uses TRBV9 and TRBJ2-3; no firm D call. The V and J ends lost 4 bases and 2 bases respectively, with 11 bases between them. The length of the CDR3 is 14 residues. CDR1 and CDR2 (germline): SGDLS, YYNGEE. The CDR3 reads CASSPDGITDTQYF. The CDR3 DNA reads TGTGCCAGCAGCCCTGACGGAATCACAGATACGCAGTATTTT.

This chain connects TRBV29-1 to TRBJ2-1; D tentatively reads TRBD1 or TRBD2 (6 bases each). CDR3 length equals 12 residues. The germline CDR1 and CDR2 sequences are SQVTM and ANQGSEA. The ends were cut back, 4 bases at V and 9 bases at J, with 13 bases in the middle. The CDR3 DNA reads as TGCAGCGTTGGGTGGGGGGCCGGTGAGCAGTTCTTC. Translating it yields CSVGWGAGEQFF.

The chain carries TRBV19 and TRBJ2-2; D might be TRBD1 (7 bases). The CDR3 is made up of 14 amino acids. Trimming removed 7 bases from V and 4 bases from J, with 13 bases in between. The V gene's germline CDR1 is LNHDA and CDR2 SQIVND (reference sequence). CDR3 loop: CASTHRGGTGELFF. The CDR3 DNA sequence: TGTGCCAGTACCCACAGGGGAGGCACCGGGGAGCTGTTTTTT.

This clone was observed once. CDR3 sequence (DNA): TGTGCCAGCAGGTCCCCATCGGGACAGGGGCGCTACGAGCAGTACTTC. Its translation: CASRSPSGQGRYEQYF. This chain connects TRBV28 to TRBJ2-7; 10 bases align to TRBD1. V gave up 6 bases and J gave up 3 bases; unmatched junction bases: 11. The CDR3 totals 16 residues. In germline, CDR1 is MDHEN, CDR2 SYDVKM.

The J gene is TRBJ1-2, the V gene TRBV6-5; D ambiguous. Germline lookup yields CDR1 MNHEY and CDR2 SVGAGI. The CDR3 covers 15 residues. Trimming removed 2 bases from V and 0 bases from J, with 10 bases in between. The CDR3 reads CASSYPDGANYGYTF. The DNA for the CDR3 is TGTGCCAGCAGTTACCCGGACGGAGCTAACTATGGCTACACCTTC.

The chain employs TRBV30 and TRBJ2-1; TRBD2 agrees at 8 bases. The CDR3 sequence is 15 residues long. V trimming: 0 bases; J trimming: 9 bases; junction bases outside the gene matches: 10. Looked up from germline, CDR1 is GTSNPN and CDR2 is SVGIG (reference sequence). CDR3 coding DNA: TGTGCCTGGAGTGTAGTGTCGGGACTAGGGGGTGAGCAGTTCTTC. This sequence encodes CAWSVVSGLGGEQFF.

As for this clone: Here the CDR3 omits its conserved ending phenylalanine or tryptophan, so a read error is the likely source. The limits of the CDR3 on the DNA are not certain, so only TCRdb's listed CDR3 is given. The chain couples TRBV6-1 to TRBJ1-1; the table assigns TRBD1, which was not confirmed against the DNA. The CDR3 is made up of 13 amino acids, end residues included. Germline values: CDR1 MNHNS, CDR2 SASEGT. This CDR3 reads CASTLARGGTPLI.

J is TRBJ2-1 and V is TRBV2; 9 nucleotides agree with TRBD2. Germline V gene lookup returns CDR1 SNHLY and CDR2 FYNNEI. The V gene end was trimmed by 6 bases and the J gene end by 2 bases; junction bases not matched to a gene: 5. CDR3 size: 15 residues. CDR3 in amino acids: CASRLSGSAYNEQFF. The CDR3 DNA is TGTGCCAGCAGACTTAGCGGGAGCGCCTACAATGAGCAGTTCTTC.

V usage is TRBV5-1 and J usage is TRBJ2-5; 9 nucleotides agree with TRBD1. Germline lookup yields CDR1 SGHRS and CDR2 YFSETQ. This CDR3 region has 15 residues. The junction had 9 bases not matched to a gene; V was cut back by 4 bases and J by 5 bases. CDR3 bases: TGCGCCAGCAGCCTCCGGACAGGGGCGCGGGAGACCCAGTACTTC. This translates into CASSLRTGARETQYF.

CDR3: CASSVVGVHGYTF. In DNA form, the CDR3 reads TGTGCCAGCAGCGTAGTCGGGGTGCATGGCTACACCTTC. The chain combines TRBV9 with TRBJ1-2; D unresolved. The CDR3 has 13 residues. Germline CDR1 reads SGDLS; CDR2 reads YYNGEE. V lost 0 bases and J lost 6, with 9 bases in between.

V is TRBV9 and J is TRBJ2-5; D is perhaps TRBD1 or TRBD2 (5 bases each). Per germline, CDR1 SGDLS and CDR2 YYNGEE. The CDR3 contains 19 residues. The germline V and J ends were trimmed by 3 bases and 5 bases, with 29 bases remaining between them. The CDR3 DNA sequence: TGTGCCAGCAGCGCTGAATTCCAACCGGGACGGGGAGAGGGGGAGACCCAGTACTTC. Translation gives CASSAEFQPGRGEGETQYF.

The CDR3 DNA follows: TGTGCCAGCAGTTTGTGGGGGGACTCACCCCTCCACTTT. Amino acids: CASSLWGDSPLHF. J is TRBJ1-6 and V is TRBV28; TRBD1 might be the D (5 bases). Germline lookup yields CDR1 MDHEN and CDR2 SYDVKM. The V end lost 3 bases, the J end lost 10 bases, and 10 bases lay between the germline ends. This CDR3 is 13 amino acids long.

The chain joins TRBV27 to TRBJ2-3, with 10 bases aligning to TRBD2. The CDR3 is 16 amino acids. J lost 0 bases, V lost 6 bases, and 6 bases had no gene match. Germline V gene lookup returns CDR1 MNHEY and CDR2 SMNVEV (reference sequence). CDR3 bases: TGTGCCAGCAGCCGCGGACTAGCGGTGAGCACAGATACGCAGTATTTT. Amino acids: CASSRGLAVSTDTQYF.

This clone was seen a single time. The chain links TRBV11-3 to TRBJ2-2; D may be TRBD2 (6 bases). This CDR3 is 20 amino acids long. With 3 bases removed from V and 0 bases from J, the gap between germline ends came to 23 bases. CDR1 SGHNT and CDR2 YENEEA come from the germline V gene. The CDR3 sequence is CASSFVPWRRENTNTGELFF. The CDR3 nucleotides are TGTGCCAGCAGCTTTGTCCCCTGGAGGCGGGAAAATACGAACACCGGGGAGCTGTTTTTT.

This sequence joins TRBV19 and TRBJ1-1; D not resolved. Germline values: CDR1 LNHDA, CDR2 SQIVND (reference sequence). V was pared by 1 base and J by 7 bases, with 10 bases between. This CDR3 comprises 13 residues. In DNA, the CDR3 is TGTGCCAGTAGTATAGCACAGCTTAATGAAGCTTTCTTT. Encoded protein: CASSIAQLNEAFF.